These T cell receptor beta chains were read from a single sample in a study of T cell responses to AZD1222 COVID-19 vaccine. Only in-frame clones appear in the TCRdb table, and some are missing; sequencing was by immunoSEQ multiplex PCR. The profile shows around 100,000 clones, 84% of them singletons. The sample was peripheral blood, taken on day 0 of AZD1222 vaccination. These receptors were obtained from an adult in good health. Each CDR3 is given with its conserved first and last residue. The D gene is left open where the match is weak. Clone size, where shown, is once, few, many, or a class for clones that have expanded.

clone size,D gene,J gene,V gene,CDR3 DNA,CDR3 protein
NA,NA,TRBJ2-3,TRBV2,TGTGCCAGCAGTGAAGCTCACGGCACAGATACGCAGTATTTT,CASSEAHGTDTQYF
NA,NA,TRBJ1-2,TRBV28,TGTGCCAGCAGTGCGCCCGCCGGGGGTCGGTATGGCTACACCTTC,CASSAPAGGRYGYTF
NA,NA,TRBJ2-3,TRBV13,TGTGCCAGCAGCTTAGACGGCAGACTCACAGATACGCAGTATTTT,CASSLDGRLTDTQYF
once,NA,TRBJ1-1,TRBV11-2,TGTGCCAGCAGCCCCACGGACAGTCTGAACACTGAAGCTTTCTTT,CASSPTDSLNTEAFF
NA,NA,TRBJ2-1,TRBV19,TGTGCCAGTGACCCGGGGACCTTCGTCAATGAGCAGTTCTTC,CASDPGTFVNEQFF
NA,TRBD2,TRBJ2-1,TRBV27,TGTGCCATCCGGGACTATCCCGGAGGGGAGCAGTTCTTC,CAIRDYPGGEQFF
once,TRBD1,TRBJ1-2,TRBV6-1,TGTGCCAGCAGTGCCGGGACAGGGGGATCTAGCTATGGCTACACCTTC,CASSAGTGGSSYGYTF
NA,NA,TRBJ1-4,TRBV18,TGTGCCAGTTCCTTCGGAGGGGGATTTGGTACTAATGAAAAACTGTTTTTT,CASSFGGGFGTNEKLFF
NA,NA,TRBJ1-4,TRBV7-2,TGTGCCAGCAGCTTAGTTACGGGGAAACTGTTTTTT,CASSLVTGKLFF
NA,NA,TRBJ1-6,TRBV28,TGTGCCAGCAGTTGGTCCTATTCACCCCTCCACTTT,CASSWSYSPLHF
NA,TRBD2,TRBJ2-3,TRBV19,TGTGCCAGTAGCAAACTGCTAGCGGGCACAGATACGCAGTATTTT,CASSKLLAGTDTQYF
NA,TRBD1,TRBJ1-1,TRBV30,TGTGCCTGCCCGGGACAGGGCATCACTGAAGCTTTCTTT,CACPGQGITEAFF
NA,TRBD1,TRBJ2-1,TRBV29-1,TGCAGCACTCGCCGGGACAGCACTTACAATGAGCAGTTCTTC,CSTRRDSTYNEQFF
NA,TRBD1,TRBJ2-7,TRBV24-1,TGTGCCACCAGTGCCCCGGACAGGGGGCGGTACGAGCAGTACTTC,CATSAPDRGRYEQYF
few,NA,TRBJ1-1,TRBV5-1,TGCGCCAGCAGCTTTTTGGGAGGGGACACTGAAGCTTTCTTT,CASSFLGGDTEAFF
NA,TRBD2,TRBJ2-1,TRBV3-1/TRBV3-2,TGTGCCAGCAGCCCTTCTAGCGGGAGTAATCCTGAGCAGTTCTTC,CASSPSSGSNPEQFF
once,NA,TRBJ2-7,TRBV30,TGTGCCTGGAGTCCGCTCCAGGTCGCGGCGGAGCAGTACTTC,CAWSPLQVAAEQYF
once,NA,TRBJ2-2,TRBV5-5,TGTGCCAGCAGCTTATCCGGGACCGGGGGCCGGGGGACCGGGGAGCTGTTTTTT,CASSLSGTGGRGTGELFF
NA,TRBD1,TRBJ2-3,TRBV7-3,TGTGCCAGCAGCTCCGGGACAGGAGGTGAGACGCAGTATTTT,CASSSGTGGETQYF
NA,NA,TRBJ2-7,TRBV21-1,TGTGCCAGCAGCAAAGAGGAAGGGTTACAGGGATACGAGCAGTACTTC,CASSKEEGLQGYEQYF
NA,NA,TRBJ1-5,TRBV10-3,TGTGCCACGAAGGACGGGAATAGCAATCAGCCCCAGCATTTT,CATKDGNSNQPQHF
NA,NA,TRBJ1-5,TRBV6-6,TGTGCCAGCAGTTACTCGGATACTGGAGACAATCAGCCCCAGCATTTT,CASSYSDTGDNQPQHF
NA,TRBD1,TRBJ1-6,TRBV6-1,TGTGCCAGCAGTGTGGACAGGGGGCCGTTGAATTCACCCCTCCACTTT,CASSVDRGPLNSPLHF
NA,NA,TRBJ1-1,TRBV30,TGTGCCTGGACCTTAGCTGGATGGGCTGAAGCTTTCTTT,CAWTLAGWAEAFF
NA,NA,TRBJ1-2,TRBV3-1/TRBV3-2,TGTGCCAGCAGCCAAGATGGGGTTTCTGGCTACACCTTC,CASSQDGVSGYTF
NA,TRBD1,TRBJ2-1,TRBV5-1,TGCGCCAGCAGCTTGGAAGGGACAGGGGAACATGAGCAGTTCTTC,CASSLEGTGEHEQFF
NA,NA,TRBJ1-2,TRBV30,TGTGCCTGGAGTGAAACCCCAGCGATAGGTCTCACCTTC,CAWSETPAIGLTF
NA,NA,TRBJ1-1,TRBV14,TGTGCCAGCAGCAAGGTTTCCACTGAAGCTTTCTTT,CASSKVSTEAFF
NA,TRBD2,TRBJ2-1,TRBV28,TGTGCCAGCACCCCTTGGCGGGAGGGCAATGAGCAGTTCTTC,CASTPWREGNEQFF
NA,NA,TRBJ2-7,TRBV11-2,TGTGCCAGCAGCCTAGGGATTCGGGTCTCCTACGAGCAGTACTTC,CASSLGIRVSYEQYF
once,NA,TRBJ2-1,TRBV4-3,TGCGCCAGCAGCCAAGAATCTCTGCGTCGGCAGTTCTTC,CASSQESLRRQFF
NA,TRBD1,TRBJ2-4,TRBV28,TGTGCCAGCAGTTTATTCCAGGGGGCAAGAAACATTCAGTACTTC,CASSLFQGARNIQYF
NA,NA,TRBJ2-2,TRBV11-3,TGTGCCAGCAGCTTAGTGGTCTCTCAGGACATTACCGGGGAGCTGTTTTTT,CASSLVVSQDITGELFF
few,NA,TRBJ2-2,TRBV7-2,TGTGCCAGCAGCCCCAGATGGGCCGCCGGGGAGCTGTTTTTT,CASSPRWAAGELFF
NA,TRBD1,TRBJ2-7,TRBV10-3,TGTGCCATCAGTGAGACGACAGGGGCCCACGAGCAGTACTTC,CAISETTGAHEQYF
NA,TRBD1,TRBJ2-1,TRBV27,TGTGCCAGCAGTTGGACCGGGACAGGGGCCTACAATGAGCAGTTCTTC,CASSWTGTGAYNEQFF
NA,NA,TRBJ1-1,TRBV6-2/TRBV6-3,TGTGCCAGCAGTTATGGGGGGCAGTGGTACACTGAAGCTTTCTTT,CASSYGGQWYTEAFF
once,TRBD1,TRBJ1-2,TRBV5-1,TGCGCCAGCAGCTTGTCCGGGACAGGGGGCGCAGGGGGCTACACCTTC,CASSLSGTGGAGGYTF
NA,NA,TRBJ2-1,TRBV6-6,TGTGCCAGCAGTTACTCGGGAGCTGGGAGCGATGAGCAGTTCTTC,CASSYSGAGSDEQFF
NA,NA,TRBJ2-3,TRBV6-2/TRBV6-3,TGTGCCAGCAGTTTTCCAGGGGCCCCAGATACGCAGTATTTT,CASSFPGAPDTQYF
NA,NA,TRBJ1-3,TRBV3-1/TRBV3-2,TGTGCCAGCAGCCAAGACACGACCTCTGGAAACACCATATATTTT,CASSQDTTSGNTIYF
NA,NA,TRBJ2-7,TRBV5-1,TGCGCCAGCAGCTTGGGGCTGTCTAACAGCTACGAGCAGTACTTC,CASSLGLSNSYEQYF
NA,NA,TRBJ2-1,TRBV10-3,TGTGCCATCAGTCGGGGCAGAGATGGGCTCAATGAGCAGTTCTTC,CAISRGRDGLNEQFF
NA,NA,TRBJ2-2,TRBV4-3,TGCGCCAGCAGCCAAGGTGACAGTGGGTCCGGGGAGCTGTTTTTT,CASSQGDSGSGELFF
NA,NA,TRBJ1-5,TRBV6-1,TGTGCCAGCAGTGAAGGATTGCTTCTTAATCAGCCCCAGCATTTT,CASSEGLLLNQPQHF
few,TRBD1,TRBJ1-4,TRBV5-5,TGTGCCAGCAGCTTGGGGACAGGGTTTACTAATGAAAAACTGTTTTTT,CASSLGTGFTNEKLFF
NA,NA,TRBJ2-2,TRBV4-3,TGCGCCAGCAGCCAAGAGATCCGGGGGACCGGGGAGCTGTTTTTT,CASSQEIRGTGELFF
few,NA,TRBJ2-7,TRBV6-5,TGTGCCAGCAGTTACACAGGGACCTACGAGCAGTACTTC,CASSYTGTYEQYF
NA,NA,TRBJ1-1,TRBV30,TGTGCCTGGAGTCCGCGGGGGTCGGCAGATTCGAAAGCTTTCTTT,CAWSPRGSADSKAFF
NA,NA,TRBJ2-5,TRBV12-3/TRBV12-4,TGTGCCAGCAGTTTTGGAGGGTACGAGACCCAGTACTTC,CASSFGGYETQYF
NA,NA,TRBJ2-2,TRBV5-1,TGCGCCAGCCTCGACACCCCGGGGACCGGGGAGCTGTTTTTT,CASLDTPGTGELFF
NA,TRBD2,TRBJ2-7,TRBV10-1,TGCGCCAGCAGTGAGCCTGGGACTAGCGGGACCCAAGAATACTACGAGCAGTACTTC,CASSEPGTSGTQEYYEQYF
once,NA,TRBJ2-1,TRBV6-5,TGTGCCAGCAGTCGGGATTTCGGAGGGAATGAGCAGTTCTTC,CASSRDFGGNEQFF
NA,TRBD1,TRBJ1-1,TRBV7-9,TGTGCCAGCAGCTCTTACAGGGGTGAGCGTGACACTGAAGCTTTCTTT,CASSSYRGERDTEAFF
NA,NA,TRBJ1-6,TRBV7-8,TGTGCCAGCAGCTCGCGTCAGCCCTATAATTCACCCCTCCACTTT,CASSSRQPYNSPLHF
NA,NA,TRBJ1-2,TRBV10-3,TGTGCCATCAGTGAGTCGAATGGGTTAGGGAACTATGGCTACACCTTC,CAISESNGLGNYGYTF
NA,NA,TRBJ2-5,TRBV7-2,TGTGCCAGCAGCTTAACTCCGTCAGGGCAAGAGACCCAGTACTTC,CASSLTPSGQETQYF